A selection of T cell receptor beta chains follows, all from one sample in a study of Ad26.COV2.S vaccination and SARS-CoV-2 variants. TCRdb's table, derived via immunoSEQ multiplex PCR, lists solely in-frame clones and lacks some. This table holds approximately 480,000 clones, around 88% found once. The input for sequencing was peripheral blood, taken in a trial of Ad26.COV2.S vaccine versus placebo. The receptors derive from a person between 18 and 65 years old who received the Ad26.COV2.S COVID-19 vaccine or a placebo. Both conserved end residues are part of each CDR3. Fields, in order: CDR3 protein, D gene, J gene, V gene, clone size. A D gene is named only where the DNA matches it firmly. Size is stated for part of the rows, as once, few or many counts, or as a class when the clone is expanded.

CDR3aa: CASSYGSSPLHF
d_gene: NA
j_gene: TRBJ1-6
v_gene: TRBV2
abundance: NA

CDR3aa: CASRLTGSGLHEQYF
d_gene: TRBD1
j_gene: TRBJ2-7
v_gene: TRBV2
abundance: NA

CDR3aa: CAFPRTGIGYTF
d_gene: TRBD1
j_gene: TRBJ1-2
v_gene: TRBV30
abundance: NA

CDR3aa: CASSSSVGTGSGNTIYF
d_gene: NA
j_gene: TRBJ1-3
v_gene: TRBV7-9
abundance: few

CDR3aa: CASSLAGGETQYF
d_gene: TRBD1
j_gene: TRBJ2-5
v_gene: TRBV13
abundance: NA

CDR3aa: CASSSRQAYEQYF
d_gene: NA
j_gene: TRBJ2-7
v_gene: TRBV2
abundance: NA

CDR3aa: CASSLGSRSSGNTIYF
d_gene: NA
j_gene: TRBJ1-3
v_gene: TRBV7-9
abundance: NA

CDR3aa: CASSQWGLGTYEQYF
d_gene: NA
j_gene: TRBJ2-7
v_gene: TRBV4-1
abundance: NA

CDR3aa: CAWDTGLQNEKLFF
d_gene: NA
j_gene: TRBJ1-4
v_gene: TRBV30
abundance: NA

CDR3aa: CASSRTSLFYNEQFF
d_gene: NA
j_gene: TRBJ2-1
v_gene: TRBV9
abundance: NA

CDR3aa: CASSLRKNIQYF
d_gene: NA
j_gene: TRBJ2-4
v_gene: TRBV7-8
abundance: NA

CDR3aa: CAISGTSGSQEQFF
d_gene: TRBD2
j_gene: TRBJ2-1
v_gene: TRBV10-3
abundance: NA

CDR3aa: CASSSGTGKTQYF
d_gene: TRBD1
j_gene: TRBJ2-5
v_gene: TRBV5-1
abundance: NA

CDR3aa: CASSLGVGPGYTF
d_gene: NA
j_gene: TRBJ1-2
v_gene: TRBV12-3/TRBV12-4
abundance: NA

CDR3aa: CATSRDRQRGYEQYF
d_gene: TRBD2
j_gene: TRBJ2-7
v_gene: TRBV15
abundance: once

CDR3aa: CASSLARQGSLGYTF
d_gene: TRBD1
j_gene: TRBJ1-2
v_gene: TRBV5-6
abundance: NA

CDR3aa: CASSPPVLRQNEQFF
d_gene: NA
j_gene: TRBJ2-1
v_gene: TRBV18
abundance: NA

CDR3aa: CASSQGTSGSTDTQYF
d_gene: TRBD2
j_gene: TRBJ2-3
v_gene: TRBV4-3
abundance: NA

CDR3aa: CASSLGTGGTEAFF
d_gene: TRBD1
j_gene: TRBJ1-1
v_gene: TRBV4-3
abundance: NA

CDR3aa: CSASELAGNTDTQYF
d_gene: TRBD2
j_gene: TRBJ2-3
v_gene: TRBV20-1
abundance: NA

CDR3aa: CASVRDTGPEQYF
d_gene: NA
j_gene: TRBJ2-7
v_gene: TRBV5-1
abundance: few

CDR3aa: CASSPRGSGSNQPQHF
d_gene: NA
j_gene: TRBJ1-5
v_gene: TRBV18
abundance: NA

CDR3aa: CASSIGLGVNQPQHF
d_gene: NA
j_gene: TRBJ1-5
v_gene: TRBV19
abundance: NA

CDR3aa: CASSLTSDRRGSPLHF
d_gene: TRBD1
j_gene: TRBJ1-6
v_gene: TRBV7-3
abundance: once

CDR3aa: CASSYSRRNYEQYF
d_gene: NA
j_gene: TRBJ2-7
v_gene: TRBV6-5
abundance: NA

CDR3aa: CASSLSGQSIEKLFF
d_gene: NA
j_gene: TRBJ1-4
v_gene: TRBV5-1
abundance: NA

CDR3aa: CAWTPQGANTEAFF
d_gene: TRBD1
j_gene: TRBJ1-1
v_gene: TRBV30
abundance: NA

CDR3aa: CAISVQNLNLGYTF
d_gene: NA
j_gene: TRBJ1-2
v_gene: TRBV10-3
abundance: NA

CDR3aa: CASSEYVKGGRITGELFF
d_gene: NA
j_gene: TRBJ2-2
v_gene: TRBV25-1
abundance: NA

CDR3aa: CASKPRDREETQYF
d_gene: TRBD1
j_gene: TRBJ2-5
v_gene: TRBV5-6
abundance: NA

CDR3aa: CAWFGNEKLFF
d_gene: NA
j_gene: TRBJ1-4
v_gene: TRBV30
abundance: NA

CDR3aa: CASRVDRLTEAFF
d_gene: NA
j_gene: TRBJ1-1
v_gene: TRBV2
abundance: once

CDR3aa: CASSVRDYNEQFF
d_gene: NA
j_gene: TRBJ2-1
v_gene: TRBV5-4
abundance: NA

CDR3aa: CASTMMLSSGGNEQFF
d_gene: TRBD2
j_gene: TRBJ2-1
v_gene: TRBV25-1
abundance: NA

CDR3aa: CASSLDRATETQYF
d_gene: TRBD1
j_gene: TRBJ2-5
v_gene: TRBV7-2
abundance: NA

CDR3aa: CASSQRGGNEQFF
d_gene: TRBD2
j_gene: TRBJ2-1
v_gene: TRBV3-1/TRBV3-2
abundance: NA

CDR3aa: CAWSVRRESEAFF
d_gene: NA
j_gene: TRBJ1-1
v_gene: TRBV30
abundance: NA

CDR3aa: CSASVQETQYF
d_gene: NA
j_gene: TRBJ2-5
v_gene: TRBV20-1
abundance: few

CDR3aa: CASSVGARTNEKLFF
d_gene: NA
j_gene: TRBJ1-4
v_gene: TRBV9
abundance: NA

CDR3aa: CATGTAGANVLTF
d_gene: NA
j_gene: TRBJ2-6
v_gene: TRBV10-3
abundance: NA

CDR3aa: CASSFTGNTEAFF
d_gene: NA
j_gene: TRBJ1-1
v_gene: TRBV5-5
abundance: NA